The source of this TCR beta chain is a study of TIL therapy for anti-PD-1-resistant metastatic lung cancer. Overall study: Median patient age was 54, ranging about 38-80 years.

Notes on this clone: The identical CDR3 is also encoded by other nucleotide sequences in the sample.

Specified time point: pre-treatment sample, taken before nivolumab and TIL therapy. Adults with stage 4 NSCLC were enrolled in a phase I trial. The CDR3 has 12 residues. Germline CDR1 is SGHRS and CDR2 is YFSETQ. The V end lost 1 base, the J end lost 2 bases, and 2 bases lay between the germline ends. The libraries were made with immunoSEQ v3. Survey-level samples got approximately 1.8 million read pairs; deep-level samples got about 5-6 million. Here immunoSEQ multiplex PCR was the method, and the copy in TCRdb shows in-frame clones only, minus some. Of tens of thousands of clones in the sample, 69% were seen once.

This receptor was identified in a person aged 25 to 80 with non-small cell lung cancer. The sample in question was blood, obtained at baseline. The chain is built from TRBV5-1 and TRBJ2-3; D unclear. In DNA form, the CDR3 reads TGCGCCAGCAGCTTGTCCACAGATACGCAGTATTTT. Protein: CASSLSTDTQYF.